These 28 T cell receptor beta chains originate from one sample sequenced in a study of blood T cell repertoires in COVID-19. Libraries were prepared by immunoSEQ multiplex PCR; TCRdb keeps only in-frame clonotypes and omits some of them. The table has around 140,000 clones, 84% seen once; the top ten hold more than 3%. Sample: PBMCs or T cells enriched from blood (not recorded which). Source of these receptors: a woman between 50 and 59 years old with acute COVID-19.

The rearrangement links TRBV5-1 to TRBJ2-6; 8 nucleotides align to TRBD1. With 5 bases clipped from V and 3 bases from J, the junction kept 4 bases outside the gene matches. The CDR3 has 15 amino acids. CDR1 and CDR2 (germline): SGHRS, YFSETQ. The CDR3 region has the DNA TGCGCCAGCAGGCAGGGGGCGCATGGGGCCAACGTCCTGACTTTC. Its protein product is CASRQGAHGANVLTF.

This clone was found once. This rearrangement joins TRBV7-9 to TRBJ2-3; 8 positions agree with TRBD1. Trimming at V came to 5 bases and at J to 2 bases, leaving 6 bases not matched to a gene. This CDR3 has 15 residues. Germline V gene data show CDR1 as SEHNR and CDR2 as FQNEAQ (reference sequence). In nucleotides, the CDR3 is TGTGCCAGCAGCCACGGACAGGGAATCACAGATACGCAGTATTTT. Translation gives CASSHGQGITDTQYF. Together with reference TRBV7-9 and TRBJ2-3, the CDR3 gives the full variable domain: DTGVSQNPRHKITKRGQNVTFRCDPISEHNRLYWYRQTLGQGPEFLTYFQNEAQLEKSRLLSDRFSAERPKGSFSTLEIQRTEQGDSAMYLCASSHGQGITDTQYFGPGTRLTVL.

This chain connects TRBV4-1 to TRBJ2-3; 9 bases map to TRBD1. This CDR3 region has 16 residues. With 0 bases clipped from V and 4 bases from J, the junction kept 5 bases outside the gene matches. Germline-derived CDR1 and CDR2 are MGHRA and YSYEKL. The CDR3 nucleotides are TGCGCCAGCAGCCAAGACCCCGGGACAGGGCCAGATACGCAGTATTTT. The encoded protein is CASSQDPGTGPDTQYF.

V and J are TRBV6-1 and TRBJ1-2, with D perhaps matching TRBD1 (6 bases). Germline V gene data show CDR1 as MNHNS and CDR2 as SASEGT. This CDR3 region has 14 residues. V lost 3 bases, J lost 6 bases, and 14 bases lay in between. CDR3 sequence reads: CASSDLQGGDGYTF. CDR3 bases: TGTGCCAGCAGTGATCTCCAAGGGGGGGATGGCTACACCTTC.

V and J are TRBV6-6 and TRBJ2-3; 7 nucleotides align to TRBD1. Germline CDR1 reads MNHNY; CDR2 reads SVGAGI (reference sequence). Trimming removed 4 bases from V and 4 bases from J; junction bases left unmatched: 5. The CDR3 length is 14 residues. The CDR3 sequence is CASSSQGQADTQYF. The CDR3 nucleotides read TGTGCCAGCAGTTCACAGGGGCAAGCAGATACGCAGTATTTT.

Written as DNA, the CDR3 is TGCAGCGTTGGGGCGGGGGCTAGCACAGATACGCAGTATTTT. It yields the protein CSVGAGASTDTQYF. The chain has TRBV29-1 and TRBJ2-3; the D gene is possibly TRBD2 (7 bases). This CDR3 comprises 14 residues. Trimming shortened V by 4 bases and J by 0 bases, and 11 bases separated the two germline ends. Germline V gene data show CDR1 as SQVTM and CDR2 as ANQGSEA.

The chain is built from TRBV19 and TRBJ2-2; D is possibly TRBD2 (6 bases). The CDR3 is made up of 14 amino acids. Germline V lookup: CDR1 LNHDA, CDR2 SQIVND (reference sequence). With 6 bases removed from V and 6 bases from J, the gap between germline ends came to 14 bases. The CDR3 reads CASRGGWPPGELFF. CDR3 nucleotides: TGTGCCAGTAGGGGGGGATGGCCGCCCGGGGAGCTGTTTTTT.

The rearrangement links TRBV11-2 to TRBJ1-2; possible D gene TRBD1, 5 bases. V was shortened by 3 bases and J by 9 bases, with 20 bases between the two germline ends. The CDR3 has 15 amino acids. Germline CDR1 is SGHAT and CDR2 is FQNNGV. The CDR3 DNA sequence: TGTGCCAGCAGCTTGGCATCGGGGGGACCTTCGAGCTACACCTTC. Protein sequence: CASSLASGGPSSYTF.

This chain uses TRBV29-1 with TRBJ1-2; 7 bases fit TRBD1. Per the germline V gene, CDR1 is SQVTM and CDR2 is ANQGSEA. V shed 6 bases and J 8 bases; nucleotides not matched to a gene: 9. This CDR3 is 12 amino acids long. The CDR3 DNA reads TGCAGCGTCGCGACAGGGTCGGGCGGCTACACCTTC. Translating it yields CSVATGSGGYTF. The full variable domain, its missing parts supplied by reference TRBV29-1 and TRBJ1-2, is SAVISQKPSRDICQRGTSLTIQCQVDSQVTMMFWYRQQPGQSLTLIATANQGSEATYESGFVIDKFPISRPNLTFSTLTVSNMSPEDSSIYLCSVATGSGGYTFGSGTRLTVV.

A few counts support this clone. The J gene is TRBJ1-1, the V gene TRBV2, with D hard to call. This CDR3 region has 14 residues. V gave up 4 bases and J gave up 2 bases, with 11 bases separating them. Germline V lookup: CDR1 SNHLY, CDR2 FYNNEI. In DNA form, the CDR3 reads TGTGCCAGCAGTGGGGAGGCGGTAAACACTGAAGCTTTCTTT. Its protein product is CASSGEAVNTEAFF.

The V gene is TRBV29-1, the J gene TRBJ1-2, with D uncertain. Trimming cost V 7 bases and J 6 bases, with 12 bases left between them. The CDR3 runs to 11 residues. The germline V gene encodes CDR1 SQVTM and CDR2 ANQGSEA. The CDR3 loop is CSARGKDGYTF. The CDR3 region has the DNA TGCAGCGCTCGAGGGAAGGATGGCTACACCTTC.

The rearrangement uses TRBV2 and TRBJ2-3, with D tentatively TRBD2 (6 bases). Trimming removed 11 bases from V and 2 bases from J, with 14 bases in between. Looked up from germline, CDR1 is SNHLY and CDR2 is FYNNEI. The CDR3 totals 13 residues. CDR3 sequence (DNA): TGTGCCTGGCGGGACTTGTACACAGATACGCAGTATTTT. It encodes CAWRDLYTDTQYF.

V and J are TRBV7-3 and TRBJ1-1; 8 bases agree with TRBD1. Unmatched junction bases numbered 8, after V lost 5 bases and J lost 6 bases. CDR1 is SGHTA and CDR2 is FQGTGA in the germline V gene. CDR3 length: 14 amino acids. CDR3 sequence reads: CASSHTGGAAEAFF. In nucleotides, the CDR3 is TGTGCCAGCAGCCATACAGGGGGAGCGGCTGAAGCTTTCTTT.

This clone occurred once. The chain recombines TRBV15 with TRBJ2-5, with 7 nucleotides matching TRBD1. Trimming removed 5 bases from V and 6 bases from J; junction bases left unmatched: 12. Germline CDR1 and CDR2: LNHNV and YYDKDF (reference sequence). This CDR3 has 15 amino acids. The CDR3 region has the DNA TGTGCCACCAGCGAGTCAGGGGGACCCGCGAAGACCCAGTACTTC. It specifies CATSESGGPAKTQYF.

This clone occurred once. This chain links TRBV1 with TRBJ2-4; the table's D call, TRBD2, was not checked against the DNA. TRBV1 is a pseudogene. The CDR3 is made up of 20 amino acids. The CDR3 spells CTSSQEPRLGTSEGKNIQYF. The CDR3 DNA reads TGCACCAGCAGCCAAGAGCCACGCCTCGGGACTAGCGAGGGTAAAAACATTCAGTACTTC.

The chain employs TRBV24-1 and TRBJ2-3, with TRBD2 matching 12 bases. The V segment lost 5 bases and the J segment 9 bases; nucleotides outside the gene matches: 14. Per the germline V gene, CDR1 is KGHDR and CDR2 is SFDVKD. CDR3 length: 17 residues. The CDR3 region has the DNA TGTGCCACCAGTGTCCCGACTAGCGGGAGAGCCTCGGGGACGCAGTATTTT. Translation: CATSVPTSGRASGTQYF.

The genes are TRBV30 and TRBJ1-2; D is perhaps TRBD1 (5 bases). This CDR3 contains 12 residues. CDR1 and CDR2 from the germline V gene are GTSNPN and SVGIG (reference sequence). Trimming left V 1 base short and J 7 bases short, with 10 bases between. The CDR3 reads CAWSGGGGGYTF. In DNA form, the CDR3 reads TGTGCCTGGAGTGGTGGGGGAGGTGGCTACACCTTC. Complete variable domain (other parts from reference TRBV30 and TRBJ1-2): SQTIHQWPATLVQPVGSPLSLECTVEGTSNPNLYWYRQAAGRGLQLLFYSVGIGQISSEVPQNLSASRPQDRQFILSSKKLLLSDSGFYLCAWSGGGGGYTFGSGTRLTVV.

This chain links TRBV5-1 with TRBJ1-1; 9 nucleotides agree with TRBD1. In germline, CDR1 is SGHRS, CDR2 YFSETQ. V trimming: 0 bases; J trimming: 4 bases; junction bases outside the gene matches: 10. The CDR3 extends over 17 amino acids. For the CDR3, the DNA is TGCGCCAGCAGCTTGGAGGTACAGGGGGCGCGAGGCACTGAAGCTTTCTTT. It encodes CASSLEVQGARGTEAFF.

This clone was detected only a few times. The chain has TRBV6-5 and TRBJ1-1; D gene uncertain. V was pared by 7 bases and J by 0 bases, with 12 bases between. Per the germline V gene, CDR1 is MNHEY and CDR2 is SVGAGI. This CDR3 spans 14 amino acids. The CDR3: CASIRGRMNTEAFF. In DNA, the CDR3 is TGTGCCAGCATAAGAGGGCGGATGAACACTGAAGCTTTCTTT.

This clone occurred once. This CDR3 is CASSDGFYGYTF. For the CDR3, the DNA is TGTGCCAGTAGTGACGGGTTCTATGGCTACACCTTC. The V gene is TRBV19, the J gene TRBJ1-2; D gene uncertain. Between the trimmed V and J ends, which lost 5 bases and 4 bases, there was a span of 8 bases. Germline-derived CDR1 and CDR2 are LNHDA and SQIVND (reference sequence). The CDR3 is 12 amino acids.

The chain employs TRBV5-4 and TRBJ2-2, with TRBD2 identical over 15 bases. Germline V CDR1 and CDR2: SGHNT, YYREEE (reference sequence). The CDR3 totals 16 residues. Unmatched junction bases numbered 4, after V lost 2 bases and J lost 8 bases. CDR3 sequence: CASSFRTSGRAGELFF. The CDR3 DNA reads TGTGCCAGCAGCTTCCGGACTAGCGGGAGGGCTGGGGAGCTGTTTTTT.

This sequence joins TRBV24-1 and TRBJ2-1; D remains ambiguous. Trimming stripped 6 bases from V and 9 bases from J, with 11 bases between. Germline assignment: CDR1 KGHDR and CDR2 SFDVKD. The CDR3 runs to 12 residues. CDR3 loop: CATSLEFGEQFF. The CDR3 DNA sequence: TGTGCCACCAGTCTGGAGTTCGGTGAGCAGTTCTTC.

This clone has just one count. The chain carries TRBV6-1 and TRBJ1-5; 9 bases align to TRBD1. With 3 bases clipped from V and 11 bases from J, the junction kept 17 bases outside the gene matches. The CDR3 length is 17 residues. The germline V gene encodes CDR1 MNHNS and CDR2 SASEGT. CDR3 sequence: CASSDKQGALITGAQHF. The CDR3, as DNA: TGTGCCAGCAGTGATAAACAGGGGGCGTTAATCACCGGAGCCCAGCATTTT.

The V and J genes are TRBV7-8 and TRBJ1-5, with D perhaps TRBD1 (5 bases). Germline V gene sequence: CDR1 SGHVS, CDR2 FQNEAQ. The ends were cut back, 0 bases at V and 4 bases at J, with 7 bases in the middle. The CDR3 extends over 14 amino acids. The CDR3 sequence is CASSLARGNQPQHF. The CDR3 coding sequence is TGTGCCAGCAGCTTAGCGCGGGGGAATCAGCCCCAGCATTTT.

The CDR3 DNA reads TGTGCCTGGAGAGAGGGGGGGGGAAATGAGCAGTTCTTC. Translation: CAWREGGGNEQFF. V gene TRBV30 combines with J gene TRBJ2-1; maybe TRBD2 (7 bases). The CDR3 covers 13 residues. Germline lookup yields CDR1 GTSNPN and CDR2 SVGIG (reference sequence). V lost 3 bases and J lost 7, with 13 bases in between.

CDR3 loop: CASSPSGFGNTIYF. As DNA, the CDR3 is TGTGCCAGCAGCCCCTCCGGGTTTGGAAACACCATATATTTT. The chain recombines TRBV7-2 with TRBJ1-3; no clear D. Germline V gene lookup returns CDR1 SGHTA and CDR2 FQGNSA. V shed 5 bases and J shed 3 bases, with 11 bases lying between them. CDR3 length equals 14 residues.

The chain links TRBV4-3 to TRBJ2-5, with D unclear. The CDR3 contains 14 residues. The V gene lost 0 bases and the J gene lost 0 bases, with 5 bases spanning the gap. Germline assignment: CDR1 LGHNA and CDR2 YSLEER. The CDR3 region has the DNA TGCGCCAGCAGCCAAGAAGCCAACCAAGAGACCCAGTACTTC. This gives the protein CASSQEANQETQYF.

CDR3 nucleotides: TGTGCCAGCAGCGCGGGACGGCCAGTCACTGAAGCTTTCTTT. Protein: CASSAGRPVTEAFF. J is TRBJ1-1 and V is TRBV2, with a possible D match to TRBD1 (5 bases). The CDR3 is 14 residues long. Germline V gene lookup returns CDR1 SNHLY and CDR2 FYNNEI. V was shortened by 6 bases and J by 4 bases, with 15 bases between the two germline ends.